This passage covers 19 T cell receptor beta chains from one sample sequenced in a study of blood T cell repertoires in COVID-19. Repertoires were generated with immunoSEQ multiplex PCR, while TCRdb's copy carries only in-frame clones and drops some. Among more than 85,000 clones listed, over 85% were seen once. Sequences were obtained from peripheral blood. The receptors were gathered from a woman aged 45-59 years with COVID-19, enrolled during active disease.

J is TRBJ1-1 and V is TRBV5-1; D gene unclear. Germline V gene data show CDR1 as SGHRS and CDR2 as YFSETQ. The CDR3 runs to 15 residues. The germline V and J ends were trimmed by 1 base and 4 bases, with 14 bases remaining between them. CDR3 region: CASSLLSALPTEAFF. The CDR3 DNA reads as TGCGCCAGCAGCTTGTTAAGCGCGCTACCCACTGAAGCTTTCTTT. Together with reference TRBV5-1 and TRBJ1-1, the CDR3 gives the full variable domain: KAGVTQTPRYLIKTRGQQVTLSCSPISGHRSVSWYQQTPGQGLQFLFEYFSETQRNKGNFPGRFSGRQFSNSRSEMNVSTLELGDSALYLCASSLLSALPTEAFFGQGTRLTVV.

DNA of the CDR3: TGTGCCAGTAACACCGGGACAGCGACCAACTATGGCTACACCTTC. Protein sequence: CASNTGTATNYGYTF. The chain employs TRBV19 and TRBJ1-2; TRBD1 agrees at 7 bases. The CDR3 totals 15 residues. V trimming: 7 bases; J trimming: 2 bases; junction bases outside the gene matches: 10. Looked up from germline, CDR1 is LNHDA and CDR2 is SQIVND (reference sequence).

CDR3 residues: CASSPGLAIDTQYF. The CDR3 nucleotides are TGTGCCAGCAGCCCGGGACTAGCGATCGATACGCAGTATTTT. V is TRBV3-1 (or the pseudogene TRBV3-2) and J is TRBJ2-3, with TRBD2 identical over 10 bases. J gave up 6 bases and V 4 bases, and 4 bases lay outside the gene matches. Germline CDR1 LGHDT, CDR2 YNNKEL (reference sequence). The CDR3 covers 14 residues.

The V gene is TRBV11-2, the J gene TRBJ1-4, with D possibly matching TRBD1 (6 bases). In germline, CDR1 is SGHAT, CDR2 FQNNGV. There are 14 residues in the CDR3. Trimming removed 5 bases from V and 7 bases from J, with 14 bases in between. The CDR3 here is CASSPTGSSEKLFF. The CDR3 DNA reads as TGTGCCAGCAGCCCCACAGGGAGTAGTGAAAAACTGTTTTTT.

V and J are TRBV6-5 and TRBJ1-2, with 10 bases that match TRBD1. This CDR3 has 15 amino acids. V shed 2 bases and J 3 bases; nucleotides not matched to a gene: 3. Per germline, CDR1 MNHEY and CDR2 SVGAGI. The CDR3 DNA reads TGTGCCAGCAGTTACCGGACAGGGGGTTACTATGGCTACACCTTC. Its translation: CASSYRTGGYYGYTF.

The V gene is TRBV19, the J gene TRBJ1-5; a weak D match, TRBD1 (5 bases). CDR3 length: 15 amino acids. V lost 7 bases, J lost 0 bases, and 13 bases lay in between. Germline CDR1 is LNHDA and CDR2 is SQIVND (reference sequence). The CDR3 spells CASKGRQSSNQPQHF. The CDR3 DNA is TGTGCCAGTAAGGGTCGACAGTCTAGCAATCAGCCCCAGCATTTT.

V gene TRBV14 combines with J gene TRBJ1-6, with D possibly matching TRBD1 (5 bases). Trimming removed 2 bases at V and 6 bases at J, with 17 bases between. This CDR3 has 17 amino acids. The germline CDR1 and CDR2 sequences are SGHDN and FVKESK. The CDR3 here is CASSQRTQGLLNSPLHF. The CDR3 coding sequence is TGTGCCAGCAGCCAAAGGACCCAGGGCTTGCTTAATTCACCCCTCCACTTT. Filled out from reference TRBV14 and TRBJ1-6, the complete variable domain reads EAGVTQFPSHSVIEKGQTVTLRCDPISGHDNLYWYRRVMGKEIKFLLHFVKESKQDESGMPNNRFLAERTGGTYSTLKVQPAELEDSGVYFCASSQRTQGLLNSPLHFGNGTRLTVT.

The J gene is TRBJ1-5, the V gene TRBV28, with D hard to call. Trimming left V 3 bases short and J 3 bases short, with 12 bases between. CDR1 MDHEN and CDR2 SYDVKM come from the germline V gene. This CDR3 contains 15 residues. This chain's CDR3 is CASSFLSPNNQPQHF. CDR3 DNA: TGTGCCAGCAGTTTTTTGAGTCCTAACAATCAGCCCCAGCATTTT.

The V and J genes are TRBV28 and TRBJ1-2; 9 bases are a match to TRBD1. Germline CDR1 MDHEN, CDR2 SYDVKM. This CDR3 is 13 amino acids long. After removal of 7 bases from V and 6 bases from J, the junction contained 6 bases not matched to a gene. The CDR3 loop reads CASTNGQGHGYTF. DNA of the CDR3: TGTGCCAGCACGAACGGACAGGGGCATGGCTACACCTTC.

This chain uses TRBV5-1 with TRBJ2-5; no definite D call. Germline V gives CDR1 SGHRS, CDR2 YFSETQ. The CDR3 runs 14 residues. With 0 bases removed from V and 3 bases from J, the gap between germline ends came to 9 bases. CDR3: CASSLVGSEETQYF. CDR3 in DNA: TGCGCCAGCAGCTTGGTAGGCAGCGAAGAGACCCAGTACTTC. Filled out from reference TRBV5-1 and TRBJ2-5, the complete variable domain reads KAGVTQTPRYLIKTRGQQVTLSCSPISGHRSVSWYQQTPGQGLQFLFEYFSETQRNKGNFPGRFSGRQFSNSRSEMNVSTLELGDSALYLCASSLVGSEETQYFGPGTRLLVL.

The CDR3 loop reads CASSLDRGLNEQFF. The CDR3 nucleotides are TGTGCCAGCAGTCTGGACAGGGGCCTCAATGAGCAGTTCTTC. This chain joins TRBV5-4 and TRBJ2-1; 9 positions agree with TRBD1. Germline-derived CDR1 and CDR2 are SGHNT and YYREEE (reference sequence). CDR3 length: 14 residues. The J segment lost 6 bases and the V segment lost 5 bases, leaving 6 bases of the junction unmatched.

This chain connects TRBV6-1 to TRBJ2-6, with 13 bases matching TRBD2. Germline V CDR1 and CDR2: MNHNS, SASEGT. V shed 1 base and J 0 bases; nucleotides not matched to a gene: 0. This CDR3 spans 18 amino acids. The CDR3 DNA reads as TGTGCCAGCAGTGAAGGGACTAGCGGGAGCTCTGGGGCCAACGTCCTGACTTTC. It yields the protein CASSEGTSGSSGANVLTF.

V gene TRBV27 combines with J gene TRBJ1-6; 8 nucleotides align to TRBD1. V dropped 8 bases and J dropped 6; count of bases not matched to a gene: 3. Germline V gene lookup returns CDR1 MNHEY and CDR2 SMNVEV (reference sequence). This CDR3 comprises 13 residues. CDR3 sequence (DNA): TGTGCCAGCCAGGGGGCGGCTAATTCACCCCTCCACTTT. Translating it yields CASQGAANSPLHF.

The gene calls are TRBV7-8 and TRBJ2-6, with D uncertain. Between the trimmed V and J ends, which lost 5 bases and 8 bases, there was a span of 4 bases. Germline lookup yields CDR1 SGHVS and CDR2 FQNEAQ. The CDR3 extends over 11 amino acids. CDR3 residues: CASSPSNVLTF. CDR3 sequence (DNA): TGTGCCAGCAGCCCCTCCAACGTCCTGACTTTC.

The chain is built from TRBV5-6 and TRBJ1-5; D remains unclear. Germline V gene data show CDR1 as SGHDT and CDR2 as YYEEEE. The CDR3 covers 15 residues. Trimming removed 3 bases from V and 4 bases from J, with 14 bases in between. CDR3: CASSWARRANQPQHF. The DNA of the CDR3 is TGTGCCAGCAGCTGGGCGCGGCGGGCAAATCAGCCCCAGCATTTT. Based on the CDR3 plus reference TRBV5-6 and TRBJ1-5, the full variable domain is DAGVTQSPTHLIKTRGQQVTLRCSPKSGHDTVSWYQQALGQGPQFIFQYYEEEERQRGNFPDRFSGHQFPNYSSELNVNALLLGDSALYLCASSWARRANQPQHFGDGTRLSIL.

The chain is built from TRBV6-2 or TRBV6-3 and TRBJ2-7, with D possibly being TRBD2 (6 bases). The V and J ends lost 5 bases and 7 bases respectively, with 18 bases between them. The germline V gene encodes CDR1 MNHEY and CDR2 SVGEGT. The CDR3 runs 14 residues. CDR3 residues: CASSLLGGSGEQYV. In DNA, the CDR3 is TGTGCCAGCAGTCTTCTGGGGGGATCGGGGGAGCAGTACGTC.

The chain recombines TRBV14 with TRBJ1-1; the D is unclear. This CDR3 is 15 amino acids long. Trimming removed 0 bases from V and 0 bases from J, with 8 bases in between. Per the germline V gene, CDR1 is SGHDN and CDR2 is FVKESK. DNA of the CDR3: TGTGCCAGCAGCCAAGAGAGGGAAATGAACACTGAAGCTTTCTTT. Its protein product is CASSQEREMNTEAFF.

The rearrangement links TRBV19 to TRBJ1-4, with TRBD1 as a possible D gene (6 bases). V lost 8 bases to trimming and J lost 7 bases, with 23 bases between them. Germline V CDR1 and CDR2: LNHDA, SQIVND (reference sequence). The CDR3 contains 16 residues. The CDR3 DNA reads TGTGCCAGTTCGGGACAAAAAATCGGGGAGCGTGAAAAACTGTTTTTT. This sequence encodes CASSGQKIGEREKLFF.

The count of this clone is one. The V and J genes are TRBV9 and TRBJ1-3, with D unresolved. This CDR3 has 15 amino acids. The germline V gene encodes CDR1 SGDLS and CDR2 YYNGEE. Trimming took off 7 bases at V and 0 bases at J, with 14 bases between the two ends. Here the CDR3 reads CASSAGPNSGNTIYF. CDR3 nucleotide sequence: TGTGCCAGCTCGGCGGGCCCAAACTCTGGAAACACCATATATTTT.